This section outlines one T cell receptor beta chain sequence together with its context. Its antigen is as yet unknown. The V gene end was trimmed by 1 base and the J gene end by 4 bases; junction bases not matched to a gene: 2. CDR1 and CDR2 (germline): SGHDN, FVKESK. This CDR3 is built from 14 residues. Expressed TCRB transcripts got sequenced, as all isolated RNA was reverse transcribed. An average of about 3.4 million reads was obtained for naive, central memory and regulatory T cell samples. The repertoire was sequenced with immunoSEQ multiplex PCR; TCRdb's copy has only in-frame clones and lacks some. The sample yields over 40,000 clones, roughly 56% seen once. The data stem from a study of beta chain features in type 1 diabetes. Study overall: Cell yields, gender and age were similar in healthy donors and patients. Study-level results: The cDNA sequencing approach could over-represent high-TCR-expressing cells. A potential influence of HLA type upon TCRB rearrangement remained unresolved herein.

The chain links TRBV14 to TRBJ2-5; TRBD1 aligns across 8 bases. Sequencing used Tregs from blood. This receptor was taken from a woman aged 18-29 years in good health. The CDR3 DNA reads TGTGCCAGCAGCCAAGCAGGGGGCAGAGAGACCCAGTACTTC. Encoded protein: CASSQAGGRETQYF.